Listed below are T cell receptor beta chains from one sample, sequenced in a study of control samples from healthy donors and cancer patients. Some clones are missing from TCRdb's copy, which holds only in-frame ones; the method was immunoSEQ multiplex PCR. The repertoire holds 90,000 to 150,000 clones, approximately 88% seen once, with almost 40% in the top ten. Sequencing used blood. These receptors were taken from a man aged 45-65 years in good health. Each CDR3 is given with its conserved first and last residue. Fields, in order: J gene, V gene, CDR3 length, clone size, D gene, CDR3 protein, CDR3 DNA. A D gene is named only where the DNA matches it firmly. Only part of the rows carry a size: once, few, many, or a class if the clone is expanded.

TRBJ2-2 | TRBV9 | 16 | . | TRBD1 | CASSVSGGRDTGELFF | TGTGCCAGCAGCGTATCAGGGGGTCGAGACACCGGGGAGCTGTTTTTT
TRBJ1-1 | TRBV6-1 | 15 | once | . | CASSEPGHLNTEAFF | TGTGCCAGCAGTGAACCGGGACACTTGAACACTGAAGCTTTCTTT
TRBJ1-3 | TRBV19 | 15 | . | . | CASTAAGVSGNTIYF | TGTGCCAGTACCGCCGCAGGGGTCTCTGGAAACACCATATATTTT
TRBJ1-3 | TRBV29-1 | 11 | . | TRBD1 | CSVQTGYTIYF | TGCAGCGTTCAGACAGGGTACACCATATATTTT
TRBJ2-7 | TRBV11-2 | 14 | . | TRBD2 | CASSGGLAVSEQYF | TGTGCCAGCAGCGGGGGACTAGCGGTGAGCGAGCAGTACTTC
TRBJ2-1 | TRBV7-9 | 15 | . | TRBD2 | CASTSGSGFYNEQFF | TGTGCCAGCACCTCGGGTAGCGGGTTCTACAATGAGCAGTTCTTC
TRBJ2-7 | TRBV5-1 | 16 | . | TRBD2 | CASSLDPGLAGDEQYF | TGCGCCAGCAGCTTGGACCCCGGACTAGCGGGGGACGAGCAGTACTTC
TRBJ2-1 | TRBV9 | 16 | . | . | CASSVGVGDIYNEQFF | TGTGCCAGCAGCGTAGGAGTGGGGGACATCTACAATGAGCAGTTCTTC
TRBJ1-1 | TRBV7-6 | 16 | . | . | CASSLAGGGPYTEAFF | TGTGCCAGCAGCTTAGCCGGGGGCGGGCCCTACACTGAAGCTTTCTTT
TRBJ2-1 | TRBV27 | 13 | . | . | CASSLYGDFGQFF | TGTGCCAGCAGTTTATACGGGGATTTTGGGCAGTTCTTC
TRBJ1-2 | TRBV27 | 12 | . | . | CASSSDYYGYTF | TGTGCCAGCAGTTCGGATTATTATGGCTACACCTTC
TRBJ2-7 | TRBV5-1 | 16 | . | TRBD2 | CASSLMALAGSYEQYF | TGCGCCAGCAGCTTGATGGCGCTAGCGGGTTCCTACGAGCAGTACTTC
TRBJ1-5 | TRBV29-1 | 14 | . | . | CSVVAGVGNQPQHF | TGCAGCGTTGTTGCAGGGGTGGGCAATCAGCCCCAGCATTTT
TRBJ2-1 | TRBV6-5 | 13 | . | . | CASSPWPYNEQFF | TGTGCCAGCAGCCCCTGGCCTTACAATGAGCAGTTCTTC
TRBJ2-2 | TRBV15 | 14 | . | . | CATSRDRTREELFF | TGTGCCACCAGCAGAGATCGAACCCGGGAAGAGCTGTTTTTT
TRBJ2-7 | TRBV27 | 14 | once | . | CASSLAGRSYEQYF | TGTGCCAGCAGTTTGGCAGGGCGCTCCTACGAGCAGTACTTC
TRBJ2-4 | TRBV9 | 16 | . | TRBD2 | CASSVDGRVDKNIQYF | TGTGCCAGCAGCGTAGATGGGAGGGTCGACAAAAACATTCAGTACTTC
TRBJ1-1 | TRBV19 | 16 | . | . | CASSTRRGFMNTEAFF | TGTGCCAGTAGTACACGGAGGGGGTTCATGAACACTGAAGCTTTCTTT
TRBJ2-2 | TRBV2 | 16 | . | . | CASSEVGSENTGELFF | TGTGCCAGCAGTGAAGTCGGCAGCGAGAACACCGGGGAGCTGTTTTTT
TRBJ1-5 | TRBV11-2 | 15 | few | . | CASSAMGAANQPQHF | TGTGCCAGCAGCGCAATGGGGGCAGCTAATCAGCCCCAGCATTTT
TRBJ2-7 | TRBV27 | 13 | . | . | CASSFFSGDEQYF | TGTGCCAGCAGTTTTTTTTCCGGAGACGAGCAGTACTTC
TRBJ1-2 | TRBV6-5 | 13 | once | TRBD1 | CASTKQGTYGYTF | TGTGCCAGCACTAAACAGGGGACCTATGGCTACACCTTC
TRBJ1-1 | TRBV18 | 14 | . | TRBD1 | CASSPGQANTEAFF | TGTGCCAGCTCACCGGGACAGGCGAACACTGAAGCTTTCTTT
TRBJ1-1 | TRBV19 | 14 | . | TRBD1 | CASSMDRGVTEAFF | TGTGCCAGTAGTATGGACAGGGGGGTCACTGAAGCTTTCTTT
TRBJ2-6 | TRBV7-2 | 17 | . | . | CASSWGDRFSGANVLTF | TGTGCCAGCAGCTGGGGGGACAGATTCTCTGGGGCCAACGTCCTGACTTTC
TRBJ1-5 | TRBV5-8 | 14 | . | . | CASSPFRSNQPQHF | TGTGCCAGCAGCCCCTTTAGGAGCAATCAGCCCCAGCATTTT
TRBJ1-4 | TRBV7-8 | 15 | . | . | CASSLVGAVREKLFF | TGTGCCAGCAGCTTAGTAGGGGCCGTACGTGAAAAACTGTTTTTT
TRBJ1-1 | TRBV19 | 14 | . | . | CASSIARRNTEAFF | TGTGCCAGTAGTATTGCGCGTCGGAACACTGAAGCTTTCTTT
TRBJ2-5 | TRBV15 | 16 | . | TRBD2 | CATSREVAGGPSPLYF | TGTGCCACCAGCAGAGAGGTAGCGGGGGGGCCTTCCCCTTTATACTTC